These 13 T cell receptor beta chains were sequenced from one sample in a study of blood T cell repertoires in COVID-19. This table comes from immunoSEQ multiplex PCR, and its TCRdb copy is limited to in-frame clones, with some not included. The data contain some 300,000 clones, around 91% of them singletons. The material sequenced was peripheral blood. These receptors came from a woman between 40 and 50 years old with COVID-19, enrolled during active disease.

This clone was recorded only once. The chain carries TRBV9 and TRBJ1-2, with 9 bases aligning to TRBD1. This CDR3 region has 16 residues. Germline V gene lookup returns CDR1 SGDLS and CDR2 YYNGEE. V trimming: 3 bases; J trimming: 4 bases; junction bases outside the gene matches: 10. The CDR3: CASSGDRVLPSYGYTF. The CDR3 bases are TGTGCCAGCAGCGGGGACAGGGTACTCCCAAGCTATGGCTACACCTTC.

The gene calls are TRBV28 and TRBJ2-3, with 9 nucleotides matching TRBD1. Trimming removed 6 bases from V and 4 bases from J; junction bases left unmatched: 5. There are 14 residues in the CDR3. The V gene's germline CDR1 is MDHEN and CDR2 SYDVKM. The CDR3: CASRGDREADTQYF. CDR3 in DNA: TGTGCCAGCAGAGGGGACAGGGAAGCAGATACGCAGTATTTT.

V and J are TRBV13 and TRBJ2-2; D is unclear. The CDR3 contains 13 residues. V shed 2 bases and J shed 3 bases, with 4 bases lying between them. The germline CDR1 and CDR2 sequences are PRHDT and FYEKMQ (reference sequence). The CDR3: CASSLSYTGELFF. The CDR3 nucleotides read TGTGCCAGCAGCTTAAGCTACACCGGGGAGCTGTTTTTT.

The chain has TRBV19 and TRBJ2-6; the D gene is possibly TRBD2 (5 bases). V was shortened by 1 base and J by 1 base, with 8 bases between the two germline ends. Germline lookup yields CDR1 LNHDA and CDR2 SQIVND (reference sequence). This CDR3 is built from 16 residues. CDR3 sequence reads: CASSIVGGSGANVLTF. CDR3 nucleotide sequence: TGTGCCAGTAGTATAGTCGGAGGTTCTGGGGCCAACGTCCTGACTTTC.

The rearrangement links TRBV25-1 to TRBJ1-3; D remains unclear. Germline CDR1 reads MGHDK; CDR2 reads SYGVNS. The ends were cut back, 4 bases at V and 0 bases at J, with 7 bases in the middle. This CDR3 is 14 amino acids long. The CDR3 reads CASSAEISGNTIYF. Here the CDR3 DNA reads TGTGCCAGCAGTGCGGAGATCTCTGGAAACACCATATATTTT.

V usage is TRBV27 and J usage is TRBJ2-7; 9 positions match TRBD1. The CDR3 extends over 18 amino acids. J lost 0 bases, V lost 1 base, and 10 bases had no gene match. Germline-derived CDR1 and CDR2 are MNHEY and SMNVEV (reference sequence). CDR3 sequence: CASSLFAGTGSGSYEQYF. CDR3 DNA: TGTGCCAGCAGTTTATTTGCCGGGACAGGGAGCGGCTCCTACGAGCAGTACTTC.

The chain is built from TRBV6-5 and TRBJ1-1; D is unclear. The CDR3 extends over 12 amino acids. V dropped 1 base and J dropped 11 bases, with 11 bases sitting between them. Germline CDR1 reads MNHEY; CDR2 reads SVGAGI. The CDR3, as DNA: TGTGCCAGCAGTTACTTGATGGGGAGGGCTTTCTTT. Protein: CASSYLMGRAFF.

To note about this clone: Other DNA sequences in the sample encode the same CDR3. The chain couples TRBV7-3 to TRBJ2-3; 11 bases line up with TRBD2. J was trimmed by 6 bases and V by 5 bases; bases with no gene match: 7. The CDR3 contains 15 residues. Per the germline V gene, CDR1 is SGHTA and CDR2 is FQGTGA. CDR3 coding DNA: TGTGCCAGCAGCCCGCTAGCGGGGGGAGCGGATACGCAGTATTTT. It specifies CASSPLAGGADTQYF.

V and J are TRBV5-4 and TRBJ1-1, with TRBD1 matching 11 bases. After removal of 2 bases from V and 10 bases from J, the junction contained 10 bases not matched to a gene. Per the germline V gene, CDR1 is SGHNT and CDR2 is YYREEE (reference sequence). The CDR3 runs to 15 residues. The CDR3 coding sequence is TGTGCCAGCAGCTTCTACGGGGGACAGGGGGTTCGAGCTTTCTTT. It is translated as CASSFYGGQGVRAFF.

The chain joins TRBV27 to TRBJ1-6, with no clear D. This CDR3 is 13 amino acids long. Germline V gene lookup returns CDR1 MNHEY and CDR2 SMNVEV (reference sequence). V was pared by 3 bases and J by 3 bases, with 3 bases between. The CDR3: CASSFGYNSPLHF. In nucleotides, the CDR3 is TGTGCCAGCAGTTTCGGCTATAATTCACCCCTCCACTTT.

The V call is TRBV7-3, the J call TRBJ2-1; the match to TRBD2 covers 11 bases. The CDR3 runs 15 residues. J gave up 2 bases and V 4 bases, and 1 base lay outside the gene matches. CDR1 is SGHTA, CDR2 FQGTGA, per germline. Written as DNA, the CDR3 is TGTGCCAGCAGCTCGACTAGCGGGACCTACAATGAGCAGTTCTTC. Protein product: CASSSTSGTYNEQFF.

The chain has TRBV4-1 and TRBJ2-1; 8 nucleotides align to TRBD2. The CDR3 length is 14 residues. Looked up from germline, CDR1 is MGHRA and CDR2 is YSYEKL. The V and J ends lost 1 base and 8 bases, in that order; junction bases with no gene match: 4. CDR3 DNA sequence: TGCGCCAGCAGCCAAGCGGGGGGGCGGTATGAGCAGTTCTTC. Its protein is CASSQAGGRYEQFF.

This clone was seen a single time. This rearrangement joins TRBV19 to TRBJ2-3; 9 nucleotides align to TRBD2. Germline CDR1 and CDR2: LNHDA and SQIVND (reference sequence). With V trimmed by 5 bases and J by 2 bases, 8 bases remained unmatched. The length of the CDR3 is 16 residues. CDR3 DNA: TGTGCCAGTAGTGGTCGCGCGGGGGGGCTCACAGATACGCAGTATTTT. Its translation: CASSGRAGGLTDTQYF. The full variable domain, completed using reference TRBV19 and TRBJ2-3, is DGGITQSPKYLFRKEGQNVTLSCEQNLNHDAMYWYRQDPGQGLRLIYYSQIVNDFQKGDIAEGYSVSREKKESFPLTVTSAQKNPTAFYLCASSGRAGGLTDTQYFGPGTRLTVL.